Below are 2 T cell receptor beta chains sequenced from a single sample in a study of T cell responses to AZD1222 COVID-19 vaccine. Assay: immunoSEQ multiplex PCR; the TCRdb copy retains only in-frame clones and omits some. The sample has approximately 120,000 clones, over 75% seen once. This material consisted of peripheral blood, taken on day 0 of MenACWY control vaccination. These receptors came from an adult in good health.

The rearrangement links TRBV18 to TRBJ2-5; D ambiguous. The CDR3 has 12 amino acids. Trimming pared 6 bases from V and 4 bases from J, leaving 9 bases between. Germline V gene sequence: CDR1 KGHSH, CDR2 LQKENI. This CDR3 reads CASSMNSETQYF. The CDR3 coding sequence is TGTGCCAGCTCTATGAACTCAGAGACCCAGTACTTC.

V is TRBV4-1 and J is TRBJ2-7; 11 nucleotides align to TRBD1. V lost 5 bases and J lost 2; bases outside the gene matches: 8. CDR1 is MGHRA and CDR2 is YSYEKL in the germline V gene. The CDR3 totals 16 residues. The CDR3 reads CASSYRTGGPTYEQYF. In nucleotides, the CDR3 is TGCGCCAGCAGCTACCGGACAGGGGGCCCAACCTACGAGCAGTACTTC.